This TCR beta chain was profiled in a study of blood T cell repertoires in COVID-19 (dated by TCRdb to 2020 to 2022). Background on the whole study: Samples covering the acute and convalescent phases of COVID-19 were provided by collaborators in the United States, Italy and Spain. Where HLA class I and class II types were available, the types were taken from metadata supplied by the sample provider, not from assay-based typing. The material from the prospective study consisted of cDNA or gDNA derived from T cells, B-cell-depleted T cells, or PBMCs. The samples were drawn from the first 160 participants of the ongoing ImmuneRACE study and from 1,200 or so subjects provided by 6 global collaborators. The sample metadata nearly always contained a de-identified subject ID, COVID-19 status, age in years and sex. The dataset comprised deeply sampled blood TCRbeta repertoires from subjects exposed to, actively infected with, or recovered from COVID-19. The repertoires were released in a freely available public database meant as a resource for research on the immune response to SARS-CoV-2.

Here is what the overall study found, with its caveats: The quantity of clinical and demographic metadata differed by source and by participant and was supplied without curation.

In the case of this clone: Its binding antigen is unknown. Base qualities were left out, and no much larger clone turns up one base away.

TCRbeta CDR3 regions were amplified from genomic DNA by means of the immunoSEQ Assay, a bias-controlled multiplex PCR. On the authors' methods: Within the assay, amplification of reference gene primers was used to estimate how many nucleated cells each sample contained. To quantify the absolute abundance of each unique TCRbeta CDR3 rearrangement, sequence reads were collapsed and filtered. For each sample, productive Simpson clonality was calculated as the square root of Simpson's diversity index over productive rearrangements. TCRdb took this table from immuneACCESS and kept in-frame rearrangements with V and J called. Such tables lack part of the clones; where checked against another copy, unresolved V genes explain under half of the gap, and the rest is unexplained. V and J calls and clone size come straight from that table; D and trimming were deduced from the DNA. Here the sample has over 200,000 clones; around 90% occur a single time. In total, the top ten clones hold approximately 0.77% of the sample.

Including the terminal cysteine and phenylalanine, the CDR3 comprises 14 residues. Just CDR3 DNA is preserved here, 42 bases in frame from base 1. For CDR1 and CDR2, the germline V gene (reference sequence) lists SEHNR and FQNEAQ. V loses 6 bases at its end and J loses 8 bases; junction bases beyond the gene matches: 8. In Seattle, one collaborating source enrolled patients while the infection was active and tracked those patients longitudinally over the course of disease. Whole blood was collected in K2EDTA tubes by collaborating institutions according to the institutions' own protocols. For TCRbeta analysis, collaborators shipped samples as frozen whole blood, isolated PBMCs, or DNA extracted from either of those sample types.

The sequenced sample was peripheral blood. This receptor was identified in a man in his fifties or sixties with COVID-19, enrolled during active disease. The chain uses TRBV7-9 and TRBJ1-4, and TRBD1 aligns with 8 junction nucleotides. The DNA sequence is TGTGCCAGCAGTCCAGGACAGGGAGGCGAAAAACTGTTTTTT. This translates into CASSPGQGGEKLFF.